This T cell receptor beta chain was obtained from a study of technical replicates of blood from a few donors. The table came from immunoSEQ multiplex PCR; TCRdb's copy has only in-frame clones and leaves some out. The sample has over 80,000 clones, roughly 96% seen once. This receptor was obtained from a human donor in good health. The sample was T cells isolated from PBMCs.

For the CDR3, the DNA is TGCAGCATGAAATTTACAGGGATTAGCACAGATACGCAGTATTTT. Translated, it gives CSMKFTGISTDTQYF. This rearrangement joins TRBV29-1 to TRBJ2-3; tentative D call: TRBD1 (6 bases). Germline V lookup: CDR1 SQVTM, CDR2 ANQGSEA. V was cut by 8 bases and J by 0 bases, with 18 bases left in between. There are 15 residues in the CDR3.